Each of the 21 T cell receptor beta chains below was sequenced from the same sample in a study of chemoradiotherapy in HPV16-positive cancers. Profiling relied on immunoSEQ multiplex PCR, and the TCRdb table lists in-frame clones only, not all of them. The sample lists around 1,900 clones; 70% to 90% were seen once. This specimen consisted of tumor tissue, obtained from a patient who underwent chemoradiotherapy. All receptors come from a human donor with HPV-associated anogenital cancer.

The chain uses TRBV6-5 and TRBJ2-7; D might be TRBD1 (6 bases). CDR1 MNHEY and CDR2 SVGAGI come from the germline V gene. Trimming stripped 4 bases from V and 7 bases from J, with 14 bases between. There are 13 residues in the CDR3. The CDR3 reads CASSSPGTSEQYF. The CDR3 region has the DNA TGTGCCAGCAGTTCCCCAGGGACAAGTGAGCAGTACTTC.

This chain links TRBV9 with TRBJ2-2; D gene ambiguous. Trimming took off 3 bases at V and 4 bases at J, with 10 bases between the two ends. This CDR3 comprises 14 residues. Germline lookup yields CDR1 SGDLS and CDR2 YYNGEE. As DNA, the CDR3 is TGTGCCAGCAGCGGACTGTCGAGCACCGGGGAGCTGTTTTTT. It encodes CASSGLSSTGELFF.

The chain couples TRBV4-1 to TRBJ2-1, with D unresolved. V was trimmed by 5 bases and J by 6 bases, leaving 5 bases between them. Per germline, CDR1 MGHRA and CDR2 YSYEKL. This CDR3 has 11 amino acids. The CDR3 is CASSTINEQFF. The DNA for the CDR3 is TGCGCCAGCAGCACTATCAATGAGCAGTTCTTC.

This clone came up once. J is TRBJ1-1 and V is TRBV5-4; 7 bases align to TRBD1. The ends lost 5 bases at V and 1 base at J; junction bases unmatched: 8. The CDR3 is 15 amino acids. Germline V gene data show CDR1 as SGHNT and CDR2 as YYREEE (reference sequence). The CDR3 spells CASSPSTGWNTEAFF. CDR3 coding DNA: TGTGCCAGCAGTCCTTCGACAGGGTGGAACACTGAAGCTTTCTTT.

V usage is TRBV2 and J usage is TRBJ2-1, with D possibly TRBD2 on 5 matching bases. The germline CDR1 and CDR2 sequences are SNHLY and FYNNEI. V dropped 7 bases and J dropped 8 bases, with 18 bases sitting between them. The CDR3 sequence is 14 residues long. This chain's CDR3 is CASKNEGEVHEQFF. CDR3 sequence (DNA): TGTGCCAGCAAAAACGAGGGAGAGGTACATGAGCAGTTCTTC.

The chain couples TRBV19 to TRBJ2-6; D is unclear. Trimming took 3 bases from V and 0 from J, leaving 6 bases between them. Germline V gives CDR1 LNHDA, CDR2 SQIVND (reference sequence). The CDR3 contains 15 residues. The CDR3 nucleotides read TGTGCCAGTAGTATGTGGTACTCTGGGGCCAACGTCCTGACTTTC. As protein: CASSMWYSGANVLTF.

This clone is labeled hyperexpanded (1% or more). This sequence joins TRBV7-9 and TRBJ2-5; D remains ambiguous. Trimming took off 5 bases at V and 5 bases at J, with 9 bases between the two ends. CDR3 length: 12 amino acids. The germline gives CDR1 SEHNR, CDR2 FQNEAQ (reference sequence). CDR3 sequence: CASSPEMETQYF. The CDR3, as DNA: TGTGCCAGCAGCCCTGAAATGGAGACCCAGTACTTC.

The chain is built from TRBV11-3 and TRBJ2-7; D might be TRBD1 (6 bases). Trimming left V 5 bases short and J 3 bases short, with 8 bases between. The V gene's germline CDR1 is SGHNT and CDR2 YENEEA. This CDR3 comprises 12 residues. CDR3 sequence: CASSPQGYEQYF. The CDR3, as DNA: TGTGCCAGCAGCCCACAGGGCTACGAGCAGTACTTC. Full variable domain (missing parts from reference TRBV11-3 and TRBJ2-7): EAGVVQSPRYKIIEKKQPVAFWCNPISGHNTLYWYLQNLGQGPELLIRYENEEAVDDSQLPKDRFSAERLKGVDSTLKIQPAELGDSAVYLCASSPQGYEQYFGPGTRLTVT.

The gene calls are TRBV29-1 and TRBJ1-2; no firm D call. Germline CDR1 is SQVTM and CDR2 is ANQGSEA. V lost 5 bases to trimming and J lost 6 bases, with 13 bases between them. The CDR3 runs to 12 residues. The CDR3 bases are TGCAGCGTTCTATCGAGTATGAATGGCTACACCTTC. It is translated as CSVLSSMNGYTF.

The rearrangement joins TRBV29-1 to TRBJ2-3; unclear D gene. V dropped 6 bases and J dropped 6 bases, with 16 bases sitting between them. This CDR3 is built from 13 residues. Germline V CDR1 and CDR2: SQVTM, ANQGSEA. The CDR3 DNA follows: TGCAGCGTCAACGGGCTATCCGCGGATACGCAGTATTTT. It codes for CSVNGLSADTQYF.

The genes are TRBV5-6 and TRBJ2-1, with D unresolved. This CDR3 has 15 residues. CDR1 and CDR2 from the germline V gene are SGHDT and YYEEEE. V lost 0 bases and J 4 bases, leaving 11 bases between the germline ends. The CDR3 sequence is CASSLAFGFYNEQFF. In DNA form, the CDR3 reads TGTGCCAGCAGCTTGGCCTTCGGGTTTTACAATGAGCAGTTCTTC.

In DNA, the CDR3 is TGTGCCAGCAGTTACTCAGGGCGCGACACTGAAGCTTTCTTT. Translation: CASSYSGRDTEAFF. This chain uses TRBV6-6 with TRBJ1-1; D remains ambiguous. Germline loops: CDR1 MNHNY, CDR2 SVGAGI (reference sequence). Trimming took off 0 bases at V and 3 bases at J, with 8 bases between the two ends. The CDR3 is 14 amino acids.

The V and J genes are TRBV27 and TRBJ2-7, with 9 nucleotides matching TRBD2. The CDR3 contains 19 residues. The germline V gene has CDR1 MNHEY and CDR2 SMNVEV (reference sequence). Germline trimming cut 5 bases from V and 2 bases from J; bases unmatched to any gene: 19. The CDR3 bases are TGTGCCAGCAGTCTGGCCTCTTCGTATTCTAGCGGGGCGGCCTACGAGCAGTACTTC. Its protein is CASSLASSYSSGAAYEQYF.

The V and J genes are TRBV2 and TRBJ2-2; the D is unclear. CDR3 length: 12 amino acids. Trimming cost V 7 bases and J 6 bases, with 9 bases left between them. Germline-derived CDR1 and CDR2 are SNHLY and FYNNEI. This chain's CDR3 is CASITEPGELFF. The CDR3 DNA is TGTGCCAGCATAACGGAGCCCGGGGAGCTGTTTTTT.

The DNA for the CDR3 is TGTGCCAGCAGCTTGGGACCCGGCACAGATACGCAGTATTTT. Its protein product is CASSLGPGTDTQYF. The gene calls are TRBV7-3 and TRBJ2-3; D possibly uses TRBD1 or TRBD2 (5 bases each). Germline CDR1 and CDR2: SGHTA and FQGTGA. CDR3 size: 14 residues. With 3 bases removed from V and 1 base from J, the gap between germline ends came to 8 bases.

Written as DNA, the CDR3 is TGTGCCAGCAGCTTAGCCAGCGGGAACACCGGGGAGCTGTTTTTT. It translates to CASSLASGNTGELFF. The rearrangement joins TRBV7-8 to TRBJ2-2; the D gene is possibly TRBD2 (5 bases). CDR1 and CDR2 (germline): SGHVS, FQNEAQ. This CDR3 has 15 amino acids. Trimming removed 0 bases from V and 1 base from J, with 6 bases in between.

CDR3 in amino acids: CASSLGGLAGNQETQYF. DNA of the CDR3: TGCGCCAGCAGCTTGGGTGGGCTGGCCGGGAACCAAGAGACCCAGTACTTC. The chain uses TRBV5-1 and TRBJ2-5, with D possibly being TRBD2 (5 bases). The CDR3 covers 17 residues. The ends were cut back, 0 bases at V and 0 bases at J, with 15 bases in the middle. CDR1 is SGHRS, CDR2 YFSETQ, per germline.

The rearrangement links TRBV30 to TRBJ2-1; D is unresolved. The CDR3 has 11 amino acids. The germline V gene encodes CDR1 GTSNPN and CDR2 SVGIG (reference sequence). V was trimmed by 1 base and J by 12 bases, leaving 10 bases between them. CDR3 in amino acids: CAWSEGVAQFF. The CDR3 region has the DNA TGTGCCTGGAGTGAAGGTGTCGCGCAGTTCTTC. The complete variable domain, with remaining parts taken from reference TRBV30 and TRBJ2-1, reads SQTIHQWPATLVQPVGSPLSLECTVEGTSNPNLYWYRQAAGRGLQLLFYSVGIGQISSEVPQNLSASRPQDRQFILSSKKLLLSDSGFYLCAWSEGVAQFFGPGTRLTVL.

The rearrangement joins TRBV5-1 to TRBJ1-1; unclear D gene. The germline V gene encodes CDR1 SGHRS and CDR2 YFSETQ. The V end was cut by 7 bases, the J end by 0 bases, with 13 bases between. The CDR3 contains 14 residues. CDR3 coding DNA: TGCGCCAGCCGGATCGACAACATGAACACTGAAGCTTTCTTT. It encodes CASRIDNMNTEAFF.

This rearrangement joins TRBV19 to TRBJ2-7; TRBD2 matches at 11 bases. The CDR3 covers 13 residues. V lost 4 bases to trimming and J lost 7 bases; unmatched junction nucleotides: 3. Germline V lookup: CDR1 LNHDA, CDR2 SQIVND (reference sequence). The CDR3 protein is CASSRLAGREQYF. In nucleotides, the CDR3 is TGTGCCAGTAGTAGACTAGCGGGACGGGAGCAGTACTTC.

This sequence joins TRBV10-3 and TRBJ2-7, with TRBD2 identical over 8 bases. This CDR3 is 16 amino acids long. With V trimmed by 5 bases and J by 2 bases, 11 bases remained unmatched. The V gene's germline CDR1 is ENHRY and CDR2 SYGVKD. The CDR3 loop reads CAISSLGGRLAYEQYF. The CDR3 region has the DNA TGTGCCATCAGTTCTCTTGGCGGGAGGTTGGCCTACGAGCAGTACTTC.